A single sample is the source of the 28 T cell receptor beta chains below, sequenced in a study of blood T cell repertoires in COVID-19. The assay was immunoSEQ multiplex PCR, and TCRdb's table has in-frame clones only and misses some. The sample holds tens of thousands of clones, 88% seen once. The sample comprised peripheral blood. Source of these receptors: a woman aged 50 to 65 with active or convalescent COVID-19.

The chain joins TRBV7-8 to TRBJ2-2, with 8 bases fitting TRBD1. CDR1 is SGHVS, CDR2 FQNEAQ, per germline. Trimming cost V 5 bases and J 6 bases; bases outside gene matches: 5. The CDR3 sequence is 14 residues long. CDR3 nucleotides: TGTGCCAGCAGCCTGACAGGGGAGTCCGGGGAGCTGTTTTTT. It codes for CASSLTGESGELFF.

This chain joins TRBV19 and TRBJ2-5, with a possible D match to TRBD2 (6 bases). Germline lookup yields CDR1 LNHDA and CDR2 SQIVND (reference sequence). V lost 0 bases and J 0 bases, leaving 8 bases between the germline ends. The CDR3 runs 15 residues. CDR3 protein: CASSIDGTHQETQYF. The CDR3 DNA reads as TGTGCCAGTAGTATAGACGGGACTCACCAAGAGACCCAGTACTTC.

This chain uses TRBV7-6 with TRBJ2-2, with 7 bases identical to TRBD1. The ends lost 1 base at V and 2 bases at J; junction bases unmatched: 7. Per the germline V gene, CDR1 is SGHVS and CDR2 is FNYEAQ. The CDR3 sequence is 17 residues long. The CDR3 protein is CASSLEGGTANTGELFF. Written as DNA, the CDR3 is TGTGCCAGCAGCTTAGAAGGTGGGACAGCTAACACCGGGGAGCTGTTTTTT.

The chain recombines TRBV18 with TRBJ1-2, with 8 positions matching TRBD1. Trimming cost V 6 bases and J 2 bases; bases outside gene matches: 5. Germline CDR1 is KGHSH and CDR2 is LQKENI. This CDR3 has 14 residues. The CDR3: CASSHRTGNYGYTF. The CDR3 bases are TGTGCCAGCTCCCACAGGACAGGGAACTATGGCTACACCTTC. Combining the CDR3 with reference TRBV18 and TRBJ1-2 gives the whole variable domain NAGVMQNPRHLVRRRGQEARLRCSPMKGHSHVYWYRQLPEEGLKFMVYLQKENIIDESGMPKERFSAEFPKEGPSILRIQQVVRGDSAAYFCASSHRTGNYGYTFGSGTRLTVV.

The rearrangement joins TRBV6-5 to TRBJ2-7; the D gene is possibly TRBD1 (7 bases). The CDR3 sequence is 13 residues long. The germline gives CDR1 MNHEY, CDR2 SVGAGI. The V and J ends lost 5 bases and 4 bases respectively, with 12 bases between them. The CDR3 DNA sequence: TGTGCCAGCAGTACCAGGGGGAGGTACGAGCAGTACTTC. Translated: CASSTRGRYEQYF.

The gene calls are TRBV11-3 and TRBJ2-1, with 9 bases identical to TRBD1. This CDR3 is 16 amino acids long. Per germline, CDR1 SGHNT and CDR2 YENEEA. After removal of 5 bases from V and 6 bases from J, the junction contained 11 bases not matched to a gene. This CDR3 reads CASSRYSGTGSNEQFF. CDR3 bases: TGTGCCAGCAGCCGTTACTCCGGGACAGGGAGCAATGAGCAGTTCTTC.

CDR3 bases: TGTGCCAGCAGTGAACGGGGGGCGGGCCAGCCCCAGCATTTT. Amino acids: CASSERGAGQPQHF. The chain employs TRBV6-1 and TRBJ1-5; possibly TRBD1 for D (6 bases). Germline CDR1 reads MNHNS; CDR2 reads SASEGT. The length of the CDR3 is 14 residues. V lost 2 bases and J lost 7, with 12 bases in between.

The rearrangement joins TRBV12-5 to TRBJ1-2, with D uncertain. Between the trimmed V and J ends, which lost 0 bases and 1 base, there was a span of 3 bases. The CDR3 totals 13 residues. Germline-derived CDR1 and CDR2 are LGHNT and FRNRAP. The CDR3 protein is CASGLVHNYGYTF. The DNA for the CDR3 is TGTGCTAGTGGTTTGGTCCATAACTATGGCTACACCTTC.

V and J are TRBV7-6 and TRBJ2-3; possible D gene TRBD2, 5 bases. The CDR3 runs 15 residues. Trimming shortened V by 1 base and J by 7 bases, and 15 bases separated the two germline ends. Germline V lookup: CDR1 SGHVS, CDR2 FNYEAQ. CDR3 nucleotides: TGTGCCAGCAGCTTAGGGCGGAGCGGAATGAATACGCAGTATTTT. This codes for CASSLGRSGMNTQYF.

Concerning this clone: One junction end disagrees with the germline gene, perhaps due to a read error. The chain is built from TRBV2 and TRBJ2-2; no clear D. The CDR3 runs to 14 residues. Germline-derived CDR1 and CDR2 are SNHLY and FYNNEI. CDR3 sequence (DNA): TGTGCCAGCAGTGTCCTCTCGAACAGCGGGGAGCTGTTTTTT. It is translated as CASSVLSNSGELFF.

The chain joins TRBV2 to TRBJ2-1; 16 bases are a match to TRBD2. Germline values: CDR1 SNHLY, CDR2 FYNNEI. This CDR3 region has 18 residues. With 1 base clipped from V and 6 bases from J, the junction kept 6 bases outside the gene matches. The CDR3 DNA sequence: TGTGCCAGCAGTGAAGTGGGGACTAGCGGGAGGGCCGTCAATGAGCAGTTCTTC. Protein: CASSEVGTSGRAVNEQFF.

This chain joins TRBV7-8 and TRBJ2-1; D is undetermined. V was clipped by 6 bases and J by 8 bases, with 5 bases between them. The CDR3 totals 10 residues. CDR1 and CDR2 from the germline V gene are SGHVS and FQNEAQ. The CDR3 DNA is TGTGCCAGCAGGGCCGATGAGCAGTTCTTC. Its protein is CASRADEQFF.

The chain links TRBV11-1 to TRBJ2-5; TRBD1 matches at 10 bases. This CDR3 spans 15 amino acids. CDR1 and CDR2 from the germline V gene are SGHAT and FQDESV (reference sequence). Trimming at V came to 6 bases and at J to 5 bases, leaving 9 bases not matched to a gene. CDR3 residues: CASRRRQGARETQYF. The CDR3 DNA is TGTGCCAGCAGGCGACGACAGGGGGCACGGGAGACCCAGTACTTC.

The rearrangement links TRBV7-9 to TRBJ2-3; 12 positions agree with TRBD2. Germline CDR1 reads SEHNR; CDR2 reads FQNEAQ (reference sequence). Unmatched junction bases numbered 12, after V lost 3 bases and J lost 8 bases. This CDR3 contains 17 residues. The CDR3 DNA reads as TGTGCCAGCAGCTTCGCGGCCCTAGCGGGAGGGCCTAGTACGCAGTATTTT. This sequence encodes CASSFAALAGGPSTQYF.

The chain employs TRBV6-5 and TRBJ2-7; the D gene is possibly TRBD1 (5 bases). The V gene's germline CDR1 is MNHEY and CDR2 SVGAGI. The CDR3 runs to 13 residues. V lost 5 bases and J lost 0, with 8 bases in between. CDR3 protein: CASSRQRSYEQYF. The CDR3 coding sequence is TGTGCCAGCAGTCGACAGCGCTCCTACGAGCAGTACTTC.

The J gene is TRBJ1-5, the V gene TRBV7-9, with D maybe TRBD1 (5 bases). Trimming cost V 5 bases and J 9 bases, with 17 bases left between them. CDR1 is SEHNR, CDR2 FQNEAQ, per germline (reference sequence). The CDR3 has 14 residues. The CDR3 loop is CASSQQDGFAPQHF. The CDR3 DNA follows: TGTGCCAGCAGCCAACAGGACGGTTTCGCGCCCCAGCATTTT.

CDR3 sequence reads: CASSQDRVPRGNQPQHF. Written as DNA, the CDR3 is TGCGCCAGCAGCCAAGATCGAGTCCCGAGGGGCAATCAGCCCCAGCATTTT. This chain connects TRBV4-1 to TRBJ1-5; D is unresolved. Germline V gene data show CDR1 as MGHRA and CDR2 as YSYEKL. The CDR3 is 17 residues long. V was trimmed by 0 bases and J by 2 bases, leaving 14 bases between them.

The chain's CDR3 is CASSRLAGAQPDTQYF. DNA of the CDR3: TGTGCCAGCAGCCGACTAGCGGGAGCCCAACCAGATACGCAGTATTTT. The chain links TRBV21-1 to TRBJ2-3; no DNA check was done on the table's D call, TRBD2. TRBV21-1 is a pseudogene locus. There are 16 residues in the CDR3.

In DNA form, the CDR3 reads TGTGCCAGCAGCCAAAGAGGACAGATCTCTGGAAACACCATATATTTT. This gives the protein CASSQRGQISGNTIYF. This chain connects TRBV5-4 to TRBJ1-3, with D tentatively TRBD1 (6 bases). The CDR3 length is 16 residues. Germline CDR1 reads SGHNT; CDR2 reads YYREEE (reference sequence). Trimming cost V 4 bases and J 0 bases, with 14 bases left between them.

On this clone: The sample carries other DNA sequences with the same CDR3. The chain employs TRBV3-1 (or the pseudogene TRBV3-2) and TRBJ1-1; possibly TRBD1 for D (5 bases). V dropped 0 bases and J dropped 4 bases, with 6 bases sitting between them. This CDR3 comprises 13 residues. Per the germline V gene, CDR1 is LGHDT and CDR2 is YNNKEL (reference sequence). In DNA form, the CDR3 reads TGTGCCAGCAGCCAAGAGGGGGGCACTGAAGCTTTCTTT. Its protein product is CASSQEGGTEAFF.

The chain uses TRBV7-2 and TRBJ2-1; tentative D call: TRBD2 (7 bases). The germline V gene encodes CDR1 SGHTA and CDR2 FQGNSA. With 2 bases removed from V and 5 bases from J, the gap between germline ends came to 16 bases. This CDR3 spans 16 amino acids. In nucleotides, the CDR3 is TGTGCCAGCAGCTTATCCTTTCAAGGGGGGGACAATGAGCAGTTCTTC. This encodes CASSLSFQGGDNEQFF.

This chain joins TRBV9 and TRBJ2-3; D is possibly TRBD2 (6 bases). The germline gives CDR1 SGDLS, CDR2 YYNGEE. V was pared by 0 bases and J by 0 bases, with 11 bases between. This CDR3 has 16 amino acids. The CDR3 here is CASSVAPGGSTDTQYF. CDR3 nucleotide sequence: TGTGCCAGCAGCGTAGCTCCCGGGGGTAGCACAGATACGCAGTATTTT. The full variable domain, in which reference TRBV9 and TRBJ2-3 provide the parts outside the CDR3, is DSGVTQTPKHLITATGQRVTLRCSPRSGDLSVYWYQQSLDQGLQFLIQYYNGEERAKGNILERFSAQQFPDLHSELNLSSLELGDSALYFCASSVAPGGSTDTQYFGPGTRLTVL.

The rearrangement joins TRBV5-6 to TRBJ2-3, with TRBD2 as a possible D gene (6 bases). CDR1 and CDR2 from the germline V gene are SGHDT and YYEEEE. This CDR3 has 15 residues. V lost 0 bases and J lost 1, with 9 bases in between. CDR3 bases: TGTGCCAGCAGCTTGGGTCCGGGAGGCACAGATACGCAGTATTTT. Its translation: CASSLGPGGTDTQYF.

The chain joins TRBV29-1 to TRBJ1-1; D possibly corresponds to TRBD1 (6 bases). The CDR3 extends over 11 amino acids. Trimming removed 6 bases from V and 3 bases from J, with 8 bases in between. CDR1 and CDR2 (germline): SQVTM, ANQGSEA. This chain's CDR3 is CSVQGHTEAFF. CDR3 nucleotide sequence: TGCAGCGTCCAGGGGCACACTGAAGCTTTCTTT.

In its sample, this clone was seen a few times. This chain joins TRBV30 and TRBJ2-7; 8 nucleotides align to TRBD1. CDR1 GTSNPN and CDR2 SVGIG come from the germline V gene (reference sequence). The CDR3 has 14 residues. The V gene end was trimmed by 5 bases and the J gene end by 3 bases; junction bases not matched to a gene: 9. CDR3 region: CAWGASDRGYEQYF. The CDR3 nucleotides are TGTGCCTGGGGGGCGTCCGACAGGGGCTACGAGCAGTACTTC.

Many counts were recorded for this clone. This chain joins TRBV27 and TRBJ2-1, with TRBD2 matching 8 bases. With 2 bases clipped from V and 7 bases from J, the junction kept 7 bases outside the gene matches. CDR1 is MNHEY, CDR2 SMNVEV, per germline (reference sequence). The CDR3 is made up of 15 amino acids. The CDR3 DNA follows: TGTGCCAGCAGTTTAGGAGCGGGAGCCGGTAATGAGCAGTTCTTC. As protein: CASSLGAGAGNEQFF.

About this clone: An end of the junction does not agree with germline; a read error may underlie this. The chain links TRBV27 to TRBJ2-7, with 7 bases fitting TRBD2. The CDR3 contains 13 residues. The germline gives CDR1 MNHEY, CDR2 SMNVEV (reference sequence). CDR3 sequence reads: CASRGETSFPLDF. The CDR3 bases are TGTGCCAGCAGGGGAGAGACTAGCTTCCCCTTGGACTTC.

The chain combines TRBV7-3 with TRBJ2-1; 7 positions agree with TRBD2. The germline V gene has CDR1 SGHTA and CDR2 FQGTGA. After removal of 0 bases from V and 9 bases from J, the junction contained 11 bases not matched to a gene. CDR3 length: 16 amino acids. As DNA, the CDR3 is TGTGCCAGCAGCTTAACGGGGACGGTGGCTAGCGGTGAGCAGTTCTTC. The encoded protein is CASSLTGTVASGEQFF.